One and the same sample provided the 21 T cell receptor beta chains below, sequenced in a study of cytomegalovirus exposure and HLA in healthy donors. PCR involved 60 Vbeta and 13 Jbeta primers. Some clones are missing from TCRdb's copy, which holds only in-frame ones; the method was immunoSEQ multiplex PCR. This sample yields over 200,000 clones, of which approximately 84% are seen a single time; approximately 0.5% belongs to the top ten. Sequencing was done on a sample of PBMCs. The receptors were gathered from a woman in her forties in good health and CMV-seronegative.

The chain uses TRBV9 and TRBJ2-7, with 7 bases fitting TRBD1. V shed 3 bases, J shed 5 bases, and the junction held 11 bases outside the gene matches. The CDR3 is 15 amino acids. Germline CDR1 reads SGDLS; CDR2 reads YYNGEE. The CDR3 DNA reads TGTGCCAGCAGCGCCACAGGGGCGGCTGGGGACGAGCAGTACTTC. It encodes CASSATGAAGDEQYF.

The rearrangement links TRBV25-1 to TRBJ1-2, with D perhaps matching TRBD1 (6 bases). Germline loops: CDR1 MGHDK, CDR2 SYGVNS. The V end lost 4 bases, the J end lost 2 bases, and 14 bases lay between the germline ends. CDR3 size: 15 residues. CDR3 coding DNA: TGTGCCAGCAGTGGAGGGGGTAGTGGAAACTATGGCTACACCTTC. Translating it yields CASSGGGSGNYGYTF.

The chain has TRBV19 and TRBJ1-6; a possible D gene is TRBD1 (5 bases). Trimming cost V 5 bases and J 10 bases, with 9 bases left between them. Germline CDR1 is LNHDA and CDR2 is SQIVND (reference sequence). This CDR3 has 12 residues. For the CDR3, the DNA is TGTGCCAGTAGTGAGGGACTATCACCCCTCCACTTT. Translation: CASSEGLSPLHF.

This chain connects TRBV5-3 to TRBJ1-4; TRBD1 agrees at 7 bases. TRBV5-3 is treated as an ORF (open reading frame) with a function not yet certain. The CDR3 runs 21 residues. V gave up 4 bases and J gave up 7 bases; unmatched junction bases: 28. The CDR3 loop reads CARSPLQKSDRDNRYFEKLFF. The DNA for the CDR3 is TGTGCCAGAAGCCCGCTGCAAAAATCCGACAGGGACAATAGATATTTTGAAAAACTGTTTTTT.

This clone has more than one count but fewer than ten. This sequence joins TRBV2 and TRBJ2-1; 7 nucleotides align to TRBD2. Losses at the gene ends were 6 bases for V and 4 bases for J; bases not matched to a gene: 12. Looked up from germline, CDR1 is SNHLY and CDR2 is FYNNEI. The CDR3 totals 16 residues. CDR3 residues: CASRSERDGIYNEQFF. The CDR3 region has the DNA TGTGCCAGCAGATCGGAGCGGGACGGAATTTACAATGAGCAGTTCTTC. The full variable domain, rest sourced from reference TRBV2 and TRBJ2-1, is EPEVTQTPSHQVTQMGQEVILRCVPISNHLYFYWYRQILGQKVEFLVSFYNNEISEKSEIFDDQFSVERPDGSNFTLKIRSTKLEDSAMYFCASRSERDGIYNEQFFGPGTRLTVL.

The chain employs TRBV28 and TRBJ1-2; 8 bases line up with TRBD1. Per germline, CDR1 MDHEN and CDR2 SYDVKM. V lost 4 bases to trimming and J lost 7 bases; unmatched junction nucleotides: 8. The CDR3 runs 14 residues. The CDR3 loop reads CASSSRTGNRGYTF. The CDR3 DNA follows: TGTGCCAGCAGTTCTAGGACAGGGAACCGTGGCTACACCTTC.

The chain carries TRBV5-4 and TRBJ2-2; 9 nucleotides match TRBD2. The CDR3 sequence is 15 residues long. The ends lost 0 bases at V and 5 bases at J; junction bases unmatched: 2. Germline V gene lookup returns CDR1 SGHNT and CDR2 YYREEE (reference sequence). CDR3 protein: CASSLASGVTGELFF. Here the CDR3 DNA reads TGTGCCAGCAGCTTGGCTAGCGGGGTGACCGGGGAGCTGTTTTTT.

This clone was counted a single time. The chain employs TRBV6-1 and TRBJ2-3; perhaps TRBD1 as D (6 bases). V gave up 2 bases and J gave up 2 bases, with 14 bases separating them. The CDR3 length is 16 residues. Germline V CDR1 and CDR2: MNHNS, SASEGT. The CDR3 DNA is TGTGCCAGCAGTGAACAGGGGCCGCAGTACACAGATACGCAGTATTTT. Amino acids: CASSEQGPQYTDTQYF.

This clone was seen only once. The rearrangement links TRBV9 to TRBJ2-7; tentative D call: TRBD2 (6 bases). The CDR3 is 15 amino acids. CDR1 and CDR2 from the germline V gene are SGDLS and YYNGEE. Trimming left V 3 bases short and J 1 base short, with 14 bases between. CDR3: CASSATGLGSYEQYF. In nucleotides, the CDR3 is TGTGCCAGCAGCGCTACGGGACTCGGATCCTACGAGCAGTACTTC.

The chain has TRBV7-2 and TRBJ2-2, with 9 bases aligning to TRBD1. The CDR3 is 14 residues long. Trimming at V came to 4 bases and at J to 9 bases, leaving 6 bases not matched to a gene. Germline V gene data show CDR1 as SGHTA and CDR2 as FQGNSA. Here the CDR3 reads CASSSGTGPRELFF. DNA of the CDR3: TGTGCCAGCAGCTCCGGGACAGGGCCCCGGGAGCTGTTTTTT.

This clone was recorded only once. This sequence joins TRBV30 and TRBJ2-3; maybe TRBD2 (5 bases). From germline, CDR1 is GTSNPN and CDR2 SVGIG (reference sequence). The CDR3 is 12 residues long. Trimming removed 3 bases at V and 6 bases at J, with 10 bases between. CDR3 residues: CAWSELDDTQYF. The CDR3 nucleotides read TGTGCCTGGAGCGAACTAGATGATACGCAGTATTTT. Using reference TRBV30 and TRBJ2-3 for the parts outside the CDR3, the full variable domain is SQTIHQWPATLVQPVGSPLSLECTVEGTSNPNLYWYRQAAGRGLQLLFYSVGIGQISSEVPQNLSASRPQDRQFILSSKKLLLSDSGFYLCAWSELDDTQYFGPGTRLTVL.

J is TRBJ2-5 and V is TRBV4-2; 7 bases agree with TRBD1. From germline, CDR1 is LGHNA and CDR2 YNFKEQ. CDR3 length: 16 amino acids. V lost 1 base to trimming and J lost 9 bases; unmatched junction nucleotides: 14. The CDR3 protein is CASSQVSWTGAWAQYF. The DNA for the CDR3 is TGTGCCAGCAGCCAAGTTTCCTGGACAGGCGCCTGGGCCCAGTACTTC.

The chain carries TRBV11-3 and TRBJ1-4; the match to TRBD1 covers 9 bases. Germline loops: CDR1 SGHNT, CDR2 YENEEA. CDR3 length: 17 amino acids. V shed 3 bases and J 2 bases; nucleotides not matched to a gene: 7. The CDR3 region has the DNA TGTGCCAGCAGCTTCGATAAAACAGGGGGCACTAATGAAAAACTGTTTTTT. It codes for CASSFDKTGGTNEKLFF.

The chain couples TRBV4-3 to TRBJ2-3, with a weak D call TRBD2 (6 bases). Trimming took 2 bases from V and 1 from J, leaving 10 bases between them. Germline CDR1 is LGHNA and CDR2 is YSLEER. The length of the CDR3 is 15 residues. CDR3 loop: CASSQRGARTDTQYF. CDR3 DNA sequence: TGCGCCAGCAGCCAACGCGGGGCCCGCACAGATACGCAGTATTTT.

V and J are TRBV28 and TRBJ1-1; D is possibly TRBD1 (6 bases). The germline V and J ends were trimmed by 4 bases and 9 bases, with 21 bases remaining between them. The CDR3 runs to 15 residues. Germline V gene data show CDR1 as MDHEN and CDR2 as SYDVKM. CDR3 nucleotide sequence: TGTGCCAGCAGTTCCAGATCCATCGCGGACAGTCAAGCTTTCTTT. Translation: CASSSRSIADSQAFF.

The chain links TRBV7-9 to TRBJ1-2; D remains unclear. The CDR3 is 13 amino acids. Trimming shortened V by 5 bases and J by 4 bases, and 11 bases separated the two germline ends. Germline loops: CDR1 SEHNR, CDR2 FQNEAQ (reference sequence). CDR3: CASSPTFAYGYTF. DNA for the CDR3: TGTGCCAGCAGCCCGACTTTCGCCTATGGCTACACCTTC.

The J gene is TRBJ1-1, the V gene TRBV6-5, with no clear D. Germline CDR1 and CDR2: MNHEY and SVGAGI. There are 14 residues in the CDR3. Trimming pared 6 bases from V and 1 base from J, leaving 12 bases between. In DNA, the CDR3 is TGTGCCAGCAGCCTTGACCGACAGAACACTGAAGCTTTCTTT. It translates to CASSLDRQNTEAFF.

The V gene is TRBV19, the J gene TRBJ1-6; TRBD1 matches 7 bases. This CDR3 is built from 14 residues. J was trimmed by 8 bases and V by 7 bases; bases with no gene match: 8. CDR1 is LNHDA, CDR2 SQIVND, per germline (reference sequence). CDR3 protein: CASTVGDRDSPLHF. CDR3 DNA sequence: TGTGCCAGTACCGTCGGGGACAGAGATTCACCCCTCCACTTT.

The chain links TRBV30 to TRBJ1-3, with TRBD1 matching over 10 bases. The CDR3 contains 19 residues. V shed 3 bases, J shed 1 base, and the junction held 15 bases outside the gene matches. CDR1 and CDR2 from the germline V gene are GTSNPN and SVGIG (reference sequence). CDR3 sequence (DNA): TGTGCCTGGAGCCCGGGACAGGGGACCACCTCTCTTTCTGGAAACACCATATATTTT. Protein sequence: CAWSPGQGTTSLSGNTIYF.

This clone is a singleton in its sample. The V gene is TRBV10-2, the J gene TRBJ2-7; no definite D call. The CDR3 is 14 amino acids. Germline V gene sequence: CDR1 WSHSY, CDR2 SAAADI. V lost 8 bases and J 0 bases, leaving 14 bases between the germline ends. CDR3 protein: CASSMAGSSYEQYF. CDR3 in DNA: TGCGCCAGCTCAATGGCAGGAAGCTCCTACGAGCAGTACTTC.

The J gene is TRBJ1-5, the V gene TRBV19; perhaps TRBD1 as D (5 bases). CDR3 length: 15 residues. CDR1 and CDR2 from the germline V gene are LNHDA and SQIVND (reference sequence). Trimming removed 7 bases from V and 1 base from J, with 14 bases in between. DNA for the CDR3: TGTGCCAGTACGGGAGGGGTAGTGAGCAATCAGCCCCAGCATTTT. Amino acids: CASTGGVVSNQPQHF.